Included here is one T cell receptor beta chain sequence, with context. Germline V gene lookup returns CDR1 SEHNR and CDR2 FQNEAQ (reference sequence). V was pared by 5 bases and J by 8 bases, with 12 bases between. The CDR3 consists of 12 residues. These data originate in a study of blood T cell repertoires in COVID-19. Study-wide context: Sites in the United States, Italy and Spain provided acute and convalescent COVID-19 samples.

Assay used: immunoSEQ multiplex PCR; TCRdb lists only in-frame clones, some missing. The data show 300,000 to 400,000 clones, roughly 88% seen once. The rearrangement links TRBV7-9 to TRBJ1-2, with D possibly matching TRBD1 (6 bases). The receptor's source is a woman aged 25 to 39 with acute COVID-19. The source material was PBMCs or T cells enriched from blood (not recorded which). This CDR3 reads CASSTGIGGYTF. The CDR3 nucleotides are TGTGCCAGCAGCACAGGGATAGGAGGCTACACCTTC.